This TCR beta chain was obtained from a study of shared clonotypes between healthy human individuals. Whole-study findings and limits: Naive subsets typically showed greater estimated richness than memory subsets.

Regarding this clone: Its specificity is unknown.

Replicate PCRs run on sorted subsets employed around 200 ng DNA, around 27,000 T cell genomes. Some clones are missing from TCRdb's copy, which holds only in-frame ones; the method was immunoSEQ multiplex PCR. Among about 2.3 million clones listed, just under 95% were seen once. Trimming cost V 6 bases and J 3 bases, with 18 bases left between them. The CDR3 is 16 amino acids. Germline lookup yields CDR1 SEHNR and CDR2 FQNEAQ (reference sequence). The clonotype originates from a man younger than 35 in good health. Some clones in this sample may be carry-over from other donors' samples. Input material: naive CD4+ T cells from PBMCs. Subset defined: CD45RA+ positively selected. V gene TRBV7-9 combines with J gene TRBJ1-3; D is possibly TRBD1 (5 bases). The CDR3 loop reads CASSNLGGGFGNTIYF. The DNA of the CDR3 is TGTGCCAGCAGTAATTTAGGCGGGGGATTTGGAAACACCATATATTTT.